A selection of T cell receptor beta chains follows, all from one sample in a study of T and B cells in COVID-19 patients. TCRdb reprocessed the multiplex PCR reads with MiXCR, giving one entry per CDR3 protein. This table holds roughly 3,400 distinct CDR3 sequences, roughly 23% found once. The sequenced sample was blood. These receptors all stem from a human donor with active COVID-19. Both conserved end residues are part of each CDR3. D genes are given only for firm matches. Not every row has a clone size; where given, it reads once, few, many or a size class.

v_call: TRBV14; clone_size: medium-sized; d_call: NA; j_call: TRBJ2-7; cdr3_length: 15; cdr3_nt: TGTGCCAGCAGCCAATTCGTGTCGGTGGGATCTGAGCAGTACTTC; cdr3_aa: CASSQFVSVGSEQYF
v_call: TRBV12-3/TRBV12-4; clone_size: once; d_call: NA; j_call: TRBJ2-3; cdr3_length: 17; cdr3_nt: TGTGCCAGCAGTTTAGCCCAGTGGCAGGGCCGCACAGTTACGCGGTATTTT; cdr3_aa: CASSLAQWQGRTVTRYF
v_call: TRBV12-3/TRBV12-4; clone_size: medium-sized; d_call: NA; j_call: TRBJ2-3; cdr3_length: 17; cdr3_nt: TGTGCCAGCAGTTTAGCCCAGTGGCAGGGCCGCACAGATACGCAGTATTTT; cdr3_aa: CASSLAQWQGRTDTQYF
v_call: TRBV5-6; clone_size: NA; d_call: NA; j_call: TRBJ1-3; cdr3_length: 18; cdr3_nt: TGCGCCAGCAGCTTGTCGGTGAGGGGTAGGGCTGCTGGAAACACCATATATTTT; cdr3_aa: CASSLSVRGRAAGNTIYF
v_call: TRBV10-3; clone_size: few; d_call: TRBD1; j_call: TRBJ1-6; cdr3_length: 20; cdr3_nt: TGTGCCATCAGTGATGGCCCAACAGGGGGGGGAGTATCCTATAATTCACCCCTCCACTTT; cdr3_aa: CAISDGPTGGGVSYNSPLHF
v_call: TRBV29-1; clone_size: NA; d_call: TRBD2; j_call: TRBJ2-1; cdr3_length: 14; cdr3_nt: TGCAGCGTTGGCGAGACTAGCGGGGACAATGAGCAGTTCTTC; cdr3_aa: CSVGETSGDNEQFF
v_call: TRBV6-1; clone_size: few; d_call: TRBD1; j_call: TRBJ1-1; cdr3_length: 15; cdr3_nt: TGTGCCAGCAGTGCTAGACAGGGGATGAACACTGAAGCTTTCTTT; cdr3_aa: CASSARQGMNTEAFF
v_call: TRBV30; clone_size: medium-sized; d_call: NA; j_call: TRBJ1-2; cdr3_length: 10; cdr3_nt: TGTGCCTGGAGTCTCCGTGGCTACACCTTC; cdr3_aa: CAWSLRGYTF
v_call: TRBV18; clone_size: once; d_call: NA; j_call: TRBJ2-1; cdr3_length: 12; cdr3_nt: TGTACCAGCTCGCAAGGGGGGGATGAGCAGTTCTTC; cdr3_aa: CTSSQGGDEQFF
v_call: TRBV5-1; clone_size: NA; d_call: TRBD2; j_call: TRBJ2-1; cdr3_length: 18; cdr3_nt: TGCGCCAGCAGCCCCTTAGGACTAGCGGGAAATCACTACAATGAGCAGTTCTTC; cdr3_aa: CASSPLGLAGNHYNEQFF
v_call: TRBV20-1; clone_size: NA; d_call: NA; j_call: TRBJ2-1; cdr3_length: 15; cdr3_nt: TGCAGTGCTAGGTTTCCGGGGCTAGCCAGGTATGAGCAGTTCTTC; cdr3_aa: CSARFPGLARYEQFF
v_call: TRBV19; clone_size: large; d_call: NA; j_call: TRBJ2-7; cdr3_length: 11; cdr3_nt: TGTGCCACTCGGAAAGACTACGAGCAGTACTTC; cdr3_aa: CATRKDYEQYF
v_call: TRBV5-6; clone_size: NA; d_call: NA; j_call: TRBJ2-3; cdr3_length: 14; cdr3_nt: TGTGCCAGCAGACTAGCCCCATTCACAGATACGCAGTATTTT; cdr3_aa: CASRLAPFTDTQYF
v_call: TRBV19; clone_size: NA; d_call: TRBD2; j_call: TRBJ2-7; cdr3_length: 14; cdr3_nt: TGTGCCAGTAGTTGGGGACTAGCGGGAGATCAGCAGTACTTC; cdr3_aa: CASSWGLAGDQQYF
v_call: TRBV5-1; clone_size: NA; d_call: NA; j_call: TRBJ1-2; cdr3_length: 13; cdr3_nt: TGCGCCAGCAGCTTAGACTCCTACCTTGGCTACACCTTC; cdr3_aa: CASSLDSYLGYTF
v_call: TRBV6-5; clone_size: few; d_call: NA; j_call: TRBJ2-4; cdr3_length: 14; cdr3_nt: TGTGCCAGCAGCCACGACCTAGCCAAAAACATTCAGTACTTC; cdr3_aa: CASSHDLAKNIQYF
v_call: TRBV6-2/TRBV6-3; clone_size: NA; d_call: TRBD2; j_call: TRBJ2-1; cdr3_length: 14; cdr3_nt: TGTGCCAGCAGACGGGGGGAGGGCTACAATGAGCAGTTCTTC; cdr3_aa: CASRRGEGYNEQFF